This record looks at one T cell receptor (beta chain) sequence and its context. Its antigen is unidentified. This specimen belongs to a study of regulatory T cells in long-lasting Graves disease. Study at large: Over 5 years on antithyroid drugs plus positive TSH receptor antibodies marked Graves' disease as persistent. Study observations and caveats: When disease was persistent, TRBV28, TRBJ1-2 and TRBJ2-5 were the favored segments. Possibly, accuracy suffered from the small sample size.

Arm-PCR of CDR3 regions and iRepertoire HTBI primers were used to build TCR beta libraries. In the study's own analysis: Across all samples, under 65 TRBV segments and 14 TRBJ segments were identified. TCRdb recomputed calls from the multiplex PCR reads with MiXCR, one row per CDR3 protein. These V and J calls are TCRdb output, not the study's own analysis. The sample consists of over 650,000 distinct CDR3 sequences, around 30% of them appearing once. Trimming shortened V by 1 base and J by 6 bases, and 10 bases separated the two germline ends. CDR1 and CDR2 (germline): SGHRS, YFSETQ. The CDR3 spans 14 residues. The time point denotes: persistent/refractory GD, antithyroid drugs over 5 years with positive TRAb. PBMCs provided the RNA from which the TCR library was made.

The genes are TRBV5-1 and TRBJ1-4; D is undetermined. The origin of this receptor is a female donor with Graves disease. This specimen was peripheral blood mononuclear cells (PBMCs), taken when the disease was refractory, from a patient treated with antithyroid drugs. DNA for the CDR3: TGCGCCAGCAGCTTGAAATCTGGTTATGAAAAACTGTTTTTT. This encodes CASSLKSGYEKLFF.